A selection of T cell receptor beta chains follows, all from one sample in a study of early T cells in non-severe SARS-CoV-2 infection. TCRdb re-called the 5' RACE reads with MiXCR, one entry per CDR3 protein. The sample has about 66,000 distinct CDR3 sequences, 20% seen once. Sequenced here: whole blood, sampled at baseline. Source of these receptors: an adult who was a healthcare worker with PCR-confirmed SARS-CoV-2 infection or an uninfected control (not recorded which). The CDR3 runs from the conserved cysteine through the conserved F or W. A D gene is named only where the DNA matches it firmly. A clone size is listed for some rows: how often the clone was seen (once, few, many), or a class if it is expanded.

CDR3 DNA,CDR3 protein,D gene,V gene,J gene,clone size
TGTGCCAGCAGTTACTCGGCAGGGGACCAAGAGACCCAGTACTTC,CASSYSAGDQETQYF,.,TRBV6-2/TRBV6-3,TRBJ2-5,.
TGTGCCAGCGGCTTGCTAGTCTACACCGGGGAGCTGTTTTTT,CASGLLVYTGELFF,.,TRBV27,TRBJ2-2,.
TGTGCCAGCAGCATAAGGGGGGGGAGCTCCTACAATGAGCAGTTCTTC,CASSIRGGSSYNEQFF,.,TRBV7-6,TRBJ2-1,.
TGTGCCAGCAGTTATATAGATGGGGATGGCTACACCTTC,CASSYIDGDGYTF,.,TRBV6-6,TRBJ1-2,few
TGTGCCAGCAGGATTGGGAGTCAAGAGGCAGATACGCAGTATTTT,CASRIGSQEADTQYF,.,TRBV5-4,TRBJ2-3,few
TGTGCCAGCAGTGCGGGACTAGCGGGACAACAAGAGACCCAGTACTTC,CASSAGLAGQQETQYF,TRBD2,TRBV2,TRBJ2-5,.
TGTGCCAGCAGCCAAACTAGCGGGGGCACCTACAATGAGCAGTTCTTC,CASSQTSGGTYNEQFF,TRBD2,TRBV3-1,TRBJ2-1,.
TGTGCCAGCAGCTGGTTTTCGGGCAATTCACCCCTCCACTTT,CASSWFSGNSPLHF,.,TRBV3-1,TRBJ1-6,.
TGTGCCAGCAGACACCAGAACGGCGACGAGCAGTACTTC,CASRHQNGDEQYF,.,TRBV6-5,TRBJ2-7,few
TGTGCCAGTTCTCTCCGGGGGCAGGAGACCCAGTACTTC,CASSLRGQETQYF,.,TRBV19,TRBJ2-5,.
TGTGCCAGCAGTGCGAGGGGCACCTACGAGCAGTACTTC,CASSARGTYEQYF,.,TRBV6-1,TRBJ2-7,.
TGTGCCAGCAGCCCCCCCCCGGCTAGCGGGAGGGTCTATGAGCAGTTCTTC,CASSPPPASGRVYEQFF,TRBD2,TRBV12-3/TRBV12-4,TRBJ2-1,.
TGTGCCTGGAATCCGGGCGGGAGTACCCAGTACTTC,CAWNPGGSTQYF,TRBD2,TRBV30,TRBJ2-5,.
TGTGCCAGCAGCCAAGATCTAATGGCCGTAGAGACCCAGTACTTC,CASSQDLMAVETQYF,.,TRBV3-1,TRBJ2-5,.
TGTGCCAGCAGCTCTCTAGCGGCCCAAGAGACCCAGTACTTC,CASSSLAAQETQYF,TRBD2,TRBV7-9,TRBJ2-5,few
TGTGCCAGCAGCAAACAAAGGACAGCGCAAGCTAACTATGGCTACACCTTC,CASSKQRTAQANYGYTF,.,TRBV13,TRBJ1-2,few
TGTGCCAGCAGCACACCAGGGGAGACCCAGTACTTC,CASSTPGETQYF,.,TRBV3-1,TRBJ2-5,few
TGTGCCAGCAGTGACGTGAGGGACAGGGATCAGCCCCAGCATTTT,CASSDVRDRDQPQHF,TRBD1,TRBV6-4,TRBJ1-5,.
TGTGCCAGCAGCCCCATGGACAGGTGGAAGGGGGAGCTGTTTTTT,CASSPMDRWKGELFF,TRBD1,TRBV13,TRBJ2-2,few
TGTGCCATCGGGGCACACGAGCAGTACTTC,CAIGAHEQYF,.,TRBV10-3,TRBJ2-7,.
TGTGCCAGCATTTTCCGGGACTTGAACACTGAAGCTTTCTTT,CASIFRDLNTEAFF,.,TRBV12-3/TRBV12-4,TRBJ1-1,many
TGTGCCAGCAGCTCGGGCGGGGGTATGAACACCGGGGAGCTGTTTTTT,CASSSGGGMNTGELFF,TRBD2,TRBV5-5,TRBJ2-2,.
TGCAGTGTTCCCGATAGTCAGGGCTCCTACGAGCAGTACTTC,CSVPDSQGSYEQYF,.,TRBV20-1,TRBJ2-7,.
TGTGCCATCAGAAATACCGGGACAGAAATTGGCTACACCTTC,CAIRNTGTEIGYTF,TRBD1,TRBV10-3,TRBJ1-2,.
TGTGCCAGCTCGCCGGGACTAGCGGGTTTGGGCCCTCGAGATACGCAGTATTTT,CASSPGLAGLGPRDTQYF,TRBD2,TRBV6-5,TRBJ2-3,few
TGTGCCAGCAGTCGTCGGCGCGGACAAGAGACCCAGTACTTC,CASSRRRGQETQYF,.,TRBV12-3/TRBV12-4,TRBJ2-5,.
TGCGCCAGCGGGGGGGCCTCGAACACTGAAGCTTTCTTT,CASGGASNTEAFF,.,TRBV5-1,TRBJ1-1,few
TGTGCCAGCAGCTCAACAGGGGGCCGCGAAAAACTGTTTTTT,CASSSTGGREKLFF,TRBD1,TRBV7-9,TRBJ1-4,.
TGTGCCAGCAGCTTGTCAGACACTGAAGCTTTCTTT,CASSLSDTEAFF,.,TRBV5-6,TRBJ1-1,.
TGTGCCAGCAGCTTAGGGACAGGACACTCTGGGGCCAACGTCCTGACTTTC,CASSLGTGHSGANVLTF,TRBD1,TRBV6-4,TRBJ2-6,few
TGTGCCAGCAGCTTGGCAGGGGACCTGAACACTGAAGCTTTCTTT,CASSLAGDLNTEAFF,.,TRBV5-4,TRBJ1-1,few
TGTGCCAGCAGTGCCGATGTGAACACTGAAGCTTTCTTT,CASSADVNTEAFF,.,TRBV2,TRBJ1-1,few
TGTGCCAGCAGCTTGGAGATTGCGATCTATGGCTACACCTTC,CASSLEIAIYGYTF,.,TRBV7-2,TRBJ1-2,.
TGTGCCAGCAGTTACCGCGGTGGTAACAGAGAACCTAATGAAAAACTGTTTTTT,CASSYRGGNREPNEKLFF,.,TRBV6-5,TRBJ1-4,.
TGTGCCAGCAGCTCACCGGGACTCGCAAACACCGGGGAGCTGTTTTTT,CASSSPGLANTGELFF,.,TRBV7-3,TRBJ2-2,.
TGCGCCACCACGTGGGGGGTATCAGCCAAAAACATTCAGTACTTC,CATTWGVSAKNIQYF,.,TRBV10-2,TRBJ2-4,many
TGTGCCAGCAGCCCACAAGGAGGAACTAATGAAAAACTGTTTTTT,CASSPQGGTNEKLFF,.,TRBV7-9,TRBJ1-4,few